These 9 T cell receptor beta chains originate from one sample sequenced in a study of T cell responses to AZD1222 COVID-19 vaccine. TCRdb's table, derived via immunoSEQ multiplex PCR, lists solely in-frame clones and lacks some. The table lists 100,000 to 150,000 clones, roughly 89% of them singletons. The material was peripheral blood, obtained on day 0 of AZD1222 vaccination. The receptor set was obtained from an adult in good health.

This clone appeared a single time. The gene calls are TRBV18 and TRBJ1-3; the D gene is possibly TRBD1 (5 bases). The V gene lost 6 bases and the J gene lost 2 bases, with 11 bases spanning the gap. Germline-derived CDR1 and CDR2 are KGHSH and LQKENI. This CDR3 region has 14 residues. The CDR3 spells CASSEGVPGNTIYF. The CDR3 nucleotides are TGTGCCAGCTCCGAAGGGGTGCCTGGAAACACCATATATTTT.

This chain links TRBV2 with TRBJ2-3; 7 positions match TRBD2. The CDR3 is made up of 14 amino acids. V shed 7 bases, J shed 3 bases, and the junction held 7 bases outside the gene matches. Germline CDR1 SNHLY, CDR2 FYNNEI. The DNA of the CDR3 is TGTGCCAGCAAAAGGGACTACATAACAGATACGCAGTATTTT. Translation gives CASKRDYITDTQYF.

The rearrangement joins TRBV9 to TRBJ2-1; no clear D. The germline CDR1 and CDR2 sequences are SGDLS and YYNGEE. The CDR3 consists of 16 residues. V was trimmed by 1 base and J by 2 bases, leaving 13 bases between them. The CDR3 DNA follows: TGTGCCAGCAGCGTAACCCAGGATCTACCCTACAATGAGCAGTTCTTC. Translation: CASSVTQDLPYNEQFF.

The CDR3: CASSFTPGGNTEAFF. Written as DNA, the CDR3 is TGTGCCAGCAGCTTCACCCCCGGGGGAAACACTGAAGCTTTCTTT. V gene TRBV9 combines with J gene TRBJ1-1; D perhaps matches TRBD1 (5 bases). This CDR3 comprises 15 residues. Trimming left V 4 bases short and J 2 bases short, with 15 bases between. Germline lookup yields CDR1 SGDLS and CDR2 YYNGEE. Full variable domain (rest looked up from reference TRBV9 and TRBJ1-1): DSGVTQTPKHLITATGQRVTLRCSPRSGDLSVYWYQQSLDQGLQFLIQYYNGEERAKGNILERFSAQQFPDLHSELNLSSLELGDSALYFCASSFTPGGNTEAFFGQGTRLTVV.

In this sample, this clone turned up once. The chain combines TRBV20-1 with TRBJ1-2; D is undetermined. There are 11 residues in the CDR3. The V gene's germline CDR1 is DFQATT and CDR2 SNEGSKA (reference sequence). V was trimmed by 2 bases and J by 4 bases, leaving 5 bases between them. The CDR3 coding sequence is TGCAGTGCTAGATATGTCTATGGCTACACCTTC. Its protein is CSARYVYGYTF.

This rearrangement joins TRBV7-9 to TRBJ2-5; D perhaps matches TRBD2 (5 bases). Trimming pared 4 bases from V and 3 bases from J, leaving 12 bases between. Germline CDR1 and CDR2: SEHNR and FQNEAQ (reference sequence). This CDR3 contains 14 residues. The CDR3 DNA follows: TGTGCCAGCAGCTGGGCCAAGCGGAAAGAGACCCAGTACTTC. It specifies CASSWAKRKETQYF.

The chain employs TRBV29-1 and TRBJ1-1; D is uncertain. The CDR3 consists of 13 residues. V shed 2 bases and J shed 2 bases, with 9 bases lying between them. Per the germline V gene, CDR1 is SQVTM and CDR2 is ANQGSEA. In DNA, the CDR3 is TGCAGCGTTGAACTGGGCCTCAACACTGAAGCTTTCTTT. Its protein is CSVELGLNTEAFF.

V gene TRBV7-9 combines with J gene TRBJ1-3; no firm D call. This CDR3 region has 15 residues. The V end was cut by 3 bases, the J end by 0 bases, with 9 bases between. The germline V gene has CDR1 SEHNR and CDR2 FQNEAQ (reference sequence). The CDR3 here is CASSLLELSGNTIYF. CDR3 coding DNA: TGTGCCAGCAGCTTGTTGGAGCTCTCTGGAAACACCATATATTTT. Full variable domain (rest looked up from reference TRBV7-9 and TRBJ1-3): DTGVSQNPRHKITKRGQNVTFRCDPISEHNRLYWYRQTLGQGPEFLTYFQNEAQLEKSRLLSDRFSAERPKGSFSTLEIQRTEQGDSAMYLCASSLLELSGNTIYFGEGSWLTVV.

This chain joins TRBV19 and TRBJ2-1; TRBD2 agrees at 16 bases. The CDR3 is made up of 16 amino acids. With V trimmed by 5 bases and J by 9 bases, 7 bases remained unmatched. Germline lookup yields CDR1 LNHDA and CDR2 SQIVND (reference sequence). The CDR3 sequence is CASSPGLAGGQLEQFF. DNA of the CDR3: TGTGCCAGTAGTCCGGGACTAGCGGGGGGGCAGCTTGAGCAGTTCTTC.